The 18 T cell receptor beta chains reported below all come from one sample, sequenced in a study of shared clonotypes between healthy human individuals. The method was immunoSEQ multiplex PCR; TCRdb's version includes in-frame clones alone and lacks a portion of them. The sample has over a million clones, roughly 96% seen once. Sequencing was done on a sample of naive CD4+ T cells sorted from blood. The subset is: CD45RA+ positively selected. The source of these receptors is a man aged 25-45 years in good health.

The chain combines TRBV7-9 with TRBJ1-4, with TRBD1 matching over 9 bases. The V gene end was trimmed by 4 bases and the J gene end by 7 bases; junction bases not matched to a gene: 10. Germline V gene data show CDR1 as SEHNR and CDR2 as FQNEAQ (reference sequence). The CDR3 is 16 amino acids. The CDR3 DNA is TGTGCCAGCAGCTCAACTCACAGGGGGCGCGGTGAAAAACTGTTTTTT. Translation gives CASSSTHRGRGEKLFF.

This clone was recorded once. J is TRBJ2-1 and V is TRBV27; D uncertain. The CDR3 extends over 17 amino acids. CDR1 MNHEY and CDR2 SMNVEV come from the germline V gene (reference sequence). Trimming took off 2 bases at V and 2 bases at J, with 16 bases between the two ends. The CDR3 region has the DNA TGTGCCAGCAGTTTAGGAAATCCGAGACTGACCTACAATGAGCAGTTCTTC. This encodes CASSLGNPRLTYNEQFF.

The chain joins TRBV2 to TRBJ2-1; a weak D match, TRBD2 (6 bases). The V gene's germline CDR1 is SNHLY and CDR2 FYNNEI. The CDR3 spans 13 residues. The V and J ends lost 4 bases and 8 bases respectively, with 12 bases between them. The DNA for the CDR3 is TGTGCCAGCAGTGTTCTAGCGATACATGAGCAGTTCTTC. The encoded protein is CASSVLAIHEQFF.

The chain is built from TRBV18 and TRBJ2-5; either TRBD1 or TRBD2 may fit D (5 bases each). V was trimmed by 5 bases and J by 3 bases, leaving 22 bases between them. CDR1 is KGHSH, CDR2 LQKENI, per germline. This CDR3 spans 17 amino acids. The CDR3 nucleotides are TGTGCCAGCTCAACTCGGGACCCAGCTAACCGTAAAGAGACCCAGTACTTC. Residues: CASSTRDPANRKETQYF.

About this clone: Different DNA sequences within this sample yield the same CDR3. This chain connects TRBV28 to TRBJ1-5, with D perhaps matching TRBD1 (6 bases). CDR3 length: 13 residues. Per the germline V gene, CDR1 is MDHEN and CDR2 is SYDVKM. V was clipped by 6 bases and J by 5 bases, with 11 bases between them. The CDR3 region is CASSRRGDQPQHF. Written as DNA, the CDR3 is TGTGCCAGCAGCCGAAGGGGGGATCAGCCCCAGCATTTT.

The chain has TRBV19 and TRBJ2-7, with 8 bases fitting TRBD2. The germline V gene encodes CDR1 LNHDA and CDR2 SQIVND (reference sequence). V gave up 5 bases and J gave up 1 base; unmatched junction bases: 4. The CDR3 is 14 residues long. As DNA, the CDR3 is TGTGCCAGTAGTCAGGCGGGGGGTTCCTACGAGCAGTACTTC. Amino acids: CASSQAGGSYEQYF.

This chain joins TRBV10-1 and TRBJ2-7; 10 positions match TRBD2. Germline assignment: CDR1 WNHNN and CDR2 SYGVQD (reference sequence). The CDR3 is 16 residues long. After removal of 3 bases from V and 5 bases from J, the junction contained 10 bases not matched to a gene. This chain's CDR3 is CASSENGAGGPHEQYF. The DNA for the CDR3 is TGCGCCAGCAGTGAAAATGGAGCGGGAGGGCCCCACGAGCAGTACTTC.

This chain links TRBV5-1 with TRBJ2-7; possible D gene TRBD2, 5 bases. Trimming pared 4 bases from V and 2 bases from J, leaving 16 bases between. Germline CDR1 reads SGHRS; CDR2 reads YFSETQ. The CDR3 has 15 residues. The CDR3 DNA sequence: TGCGCCAGCAGCCTGGCGGCTAGCCGCACCTACGAGCAGTACTTC. Its translation is CASSLAASRTYEQYF.

The chain carries TRBV12-2 and TRBJ1-1; whether TRBD1, the table's D call, matches the DNA was not checked. TRBV12-2 is labeled a pseudogene. This CDR3 has 17 residues. DNA of the CDR3: TGTGCAAGTCGCTTATTTCTGGTCAGGGGTAGAGGAACTGAAGCTTTCTTT. Translation gives CASRLFLVRGRGTEAFF.

V gene TRBV19 combines with J gene TRBJ2-7; TRBD2 aligns across 12 bases. The trim removed 10 bases at V and 0 bases at J, leaving 10 bases unmatched. The germline V gene encodes CDR1 LNHDA and CDR2 SQIVND (reference sequence). This CDR3 is built from 16 residues. CDR3 region: CANSGTSGHSSYEQYF. DNA for the CDR3: TGTGCCAATAGCGGGACTAGCGGGCATAGCTCCTACGAGCAGTACTTC.

Worth noting for this clone: At the DNA level, this CDR3 is encoded by other sequences in the same sample as well. The chain recombines TRBV7-2 with TRBJ1-3, with TRBD1 identical over 8 bases. The CDR3 contains 15 residues. V lost 5 bases and J lost 2; bases outside the gene matches: 5. From germline, CDR1 is SGHTA and CDR2 FQGNSA. The CDR3 reads CASSRRQGTGNTIYF. The CDR3 nucleotides read TGTGCCAGCAGCCGAAGACAGGGGACTGGAAACACCATATATTTT.

The chain couples TRBV9 to TRBJ2-7; D possibly uses TRBD1 or TRBD2 (5 bases each). Trimming stripped 2 bases from V and 4 bases from J, with 10 bases between. This CDR3 contains 13 residues. The germline V gene encodes CDR1 SGDLS and CDR2 YYNGEE. In nucleotides, the CDR3 is TGTGCCAGCAGCGTGCAGGGAGAATACGAGCAGTACTTC. Its translation: CASSVQGEYEQYF.

The chain recombines TRBV6-5 with TRBJ1-5; perhaps TRBD1 as D (6 bases). Trimming removed 0 bases from V and 4 bases from J, with 10 bases in between. Per the germline V gene, CDR1 is MNHEY and CDR2 is SVGAGI. CDR3 length: 15 amino acids. The CDR3 coding sequence is TGTGCCAGCAGTTACTCGGCAGGGGCAAATCAGCCCCAGCATTTT. Translation gives CASSYSAGANQPQHF.

The rearrangement uses TRBV6-1 and TRBJ2-3, with a possible D match to TRBD1 (7 bases). Trimming pared 5 bases from V and 6 bases from J, leaving 18 bases between. The germline V gene has CDR1 MNHNS and CDR2 SASEGT. This CDR3 is 15 amino acids long. The CDR3 is CASSRGRQGVDTQYF. DNA for the CDR3: TGTGCCAGCAGTCGGGGGAGACAGGGCGTGGATACGCAGTATTTT.

This clone was counted once. The chain couples TRBV5-1 to TRBJ2-7; perhaps TRBD1 as D (8 bases). The germline gives CDR1 SGHRS, CDR2 YFSETQ. With 2 bases removed from V and 4 bases from J, the gap between germline ends came to 16 bases. CDR3 length: 15 residues. CDR3 sequence reads: CASSFTGGVGYEQYF. In nucleotides, the CDR3 is TGCGCCAGCAGCTTCACAGGGGGGGTCGGTTACGAGCAGTACTTC.

Of note for this clone: Other DNA sequences within the sample encode an identical CDR3. The chain links TRBV28 to TRBJ1-2; 7 bases are a match to TRBD1. The J segment lost 4 bases and the V segment lost 3 bases, leaving 5 bases of the junction unmatched. From germline, CDR1 is MDHEN and CDR2 SYDVKM. The length of the CDR3 is 14 residues. The CDR3 DNA reads as TGTGCCAGCAGTTTGGCCAGGGGGGGCTATGGCTACACCTTC. It codes for CASSLARGGYGYTF.

V usage is TRBV7-6 and J usage is TRBJ2-6; possibly TRBD2 for D (6 bases). Trimming pared 5 bases from V and 1 base from J, leaving 27 bases between. The CDR3 spans 21 residues. The germline V gene encodes CDR1 SGHVS and CDR2 FNYEAQ. CDR3 loop: CASSPRGRDFTARSGANVLTF. CDR3 nucleotide sequence: TGTGCCAGCAGCCCCCGGGGAAGGGACTTTACCGCCCGATCTGGGGCCAACGTCCTGACTTTC.

The chain employs TRBV9 and TRBJ2-7; tentative D call: TRBD2 (5 bases). Germline values: CDR1 SGDLS, CDR2 YYNGEE. V shed 1 base and J shed 3 bases, with 11 bases lying between them. The CDR3 has 14 residues. CDR3 sequence (DNA): TGTGCCAGCAGCGTAAAGGGAGAAGGCTACGAGCAGTACTTC. This translates into CASSVKGEGYEQYF.